This T cell receptor (beta chain) was observed in a study of blood T cell repertoires in COVID-19. Whole-study context: The samples span acute and convalescent COVID-19 from the United States, Italy and Spain.

Repertoires were generated with immunoSEQ multiplex PCR, while TCRdb's copy carries only in-frame clones and drops some. The top ten hold roughly an eighth of the sample, which has 55,000 to 80,000 clones, approximately 86% seen once. The V end was cut by 8 bases, the J end by 8 bases, with 15 bases between. The germline V gene has CDR1 SEHNR and CDR2 FQNEAQ (reference sequence). This CDR3 contains 12 residues. This chain uses TRBV7-9 with TRBJ1-2, with a weak D call TRBD1 (5 bases). This TCR was sampled from a human donor in a cohort sampled during active COVID-19. The material sequenced was peripheral blood. The CDR3, as DNA: TGTGCCAGCGGAAGGGTAGGGGTCGGCTACACCTTC. Its protein product is CASGRVGVGYTF.